This is a list of T cell receptor beta chains from one sample in a study of blood T cell repertoires in COVID-19. The method was immunoSEQ multiplex PCR; TCRdb's version includes in-frame clones alone and lacks a portion of them. The data show around 150,000 clones, 92% seen once. Sequencing was done on a sample of peripheral blood. These TCRs come from a man aged 25 to 45 with COVID-19, enrolled during active disease. Each CDR3 is given with its conserved first and last residue. Fields, in order: J gene, D gene, V gene, clone size, CDR3 DNA, CDR3 protein. The D gene is left open where the match is weak. Where a row states a size, it is once, few, many or the class of an expanded clone; other rows omit it.

>TRBJ1-4|TRBD1|TRBV4-1|.
TGCGCCAGCAGCCAAGCCCGGGACAGCTATGAAAAACTGTTTTTT
CASSQARDSYEKLFF
>TRBJ2-1|TRBD1|TRBV18|.
TGTGCCAGCTCATCGACCGGGACAGGGGGTGGGGATGAGCAGTTCTTC
CASSSTGTGGGDEQFF
>TRBJ1-3|TRBD1|TRBV7-8|.
TGTGCCAGCAGCTTAGAAACAGGGGTCGGAAACACCATATATTTT
CASSLETGVGNTIYF
>TRBJ2-2|.|TRBV5-1|.
TGCGCCAGCAGCTCCCGTACAGGGTTTGGGGCCACCGGGGAGCTGTTTTTT
CASSSRTGFGATGELFF
>TRBJ2-1|TRBD2|TRBV6-2/TRBV6-3|few
TGTGCCAGCAACCCAGGGCTAGCGGGAGCCAATGAGCAGTTCTTC
CASNPGLAGANEQFF
>TRBJ1-1|.|TRBV4-2|.
TGTGCCAGCAGCCATCGTATGGGGGCAAACACTGAAGCTTTCTTT
CASSHRMGANTEAFF
>TRBJ2-7|.|TRBV6-6|.
TGTGCCAGCACTCCTGAGGGTTCCGAGCAGTACTTC
CASTPEGSEQYF
>TRBJ2-7|.|TRBV4-2|few
TGTGCCAGCAGCCAAGATCCGGGGTACGCCTACGAGCAGTACTTC
CASSQDPGYAYEQYF
>TRBJ1-1|TRBD1|TRBV27|.
TGTGCCAGCAGTTTTTGGGGGACAGCGAACACTGAAGCTTTCTTT
CASSFWGTANTEAFF
>TRBJ2-5|.|TRBV27|.
TGTGCCAGCAGTTTAAAGCGTGCAGAGACCCAGTACTTC
CASSLKRAETQYF
>TRBJ2-6|.|TRBV28|.
TGTGCCATCTCTAAGCAGGGCTCTGGGGCCAACGTCCTGACTTTC
CAISKQGSGANVLTF
>TRBJ2-2|.|TRBV6-2/TRBV6-3|once
TGTGCCAGCAGTTATTGGAGGGAAGGGCTGTTTTTT
CASSYWREGLFF
>TRBJ2-2|TRBD2|TRBV2|.
TGTGCCAGCAAGACTAGCGGGTTACTCACCGGGGAGCTGTTTTTT
CASKTSGLLTGELFF
>TRBJ2-1|TRBD1|TRBV7-9|.
TGTGCCAGCAGCTCACCCCGACAGGGCTACAATGAGCAGTTCTTC
CASSSPRQGYNEQFF